The T cell receptor beta chain described here comes from a study of T-cell reconstitution after alpha-beta-depleted transplantation in children (TCRdb year 2016). As for the study more broadly: Using TCR repertoire profiling, the study followed T-cell immune reconstitution in a quantitative way in children after TCRalphabeta/CD19-depleted allogeneic hematopoietic cell transplantation.

General study outcomes and caveats: Hyperexpanded clone frequencies declined over subsequent months; after one year, T-cell counts and TCRbeta diversity were mostly attributed to newly produced T cells. About two months after transplant, the apparently early recovery of alphabetaT-cell counts reportedly depended on just several hundred clones that had expanded rapidly and came from non-depleted graft cells. In some patients, high TCRbeta diversity at day 60 was attributed to recipient T cells and intrathymic progenitors that had survived conditioning.

The treatment or condition label on this specimen signifies: allogeneic hematopoietic cell transplantation with graft depleted of TCRalphabeta T cells and CD19 B cells. TCRalphabeta/CD19-depleted allogeneic hematopoietic cell grafts were given to the transplant recipients, all of whom were children. This clonotype was seen ten or more times. What antigen it recognizes has not been identified. The sample holds no much larger clone one base away, and base qualities are not on file. Receptor amplification or capture employed PCR. Instrument used: Illumina HiSeq 2500. To normalize quantification of the TCRbeta repertoire, the TCR libraries were built with molecular barcoding that relied on unique molecular identifiers. Using fastp trimming at Q25 and MiXCR clonotype assembly, TCRdb reanalyzed the public sequencing data and kept in-frame beta chains. Each CDR3 protein appears once, grouped with its most common genes and DNA. This sample holds about 300,000 distinct CDR3 sequences; over 9% were observed only once. Roughly 7% of the sample is in the top ten clones.

Looking up the germline V gene yields CDR1 ENHRY and CDR2 SYGVKD. The trim is 7 bases for V and 6 bases for J, with a gap of 12 bases between the germline ends. From the cysteine up to the phenylalanine, the CDR3 has a length of 12 residues. The sequence is cut down to CDR3 DNA, 36 bases in frame from base 1. The input for sequencing was PBMCs, taken before TCRalphabeta/CD19-depleted stem cell transplant. The chain employs TRBV10-3 and TRBJ1-2; TRBD1 could be the D gene, as 6 bases match. The clonotype originates from a boy in the first two years of life with acute myeloid leukemia, due to receive a stem cell transplant. The CDR3 here reads CAIMRGVDGYTF. The nucleotides are TGTGCCATCATGAGGGGGGTAGATGGCTACACCTTC.